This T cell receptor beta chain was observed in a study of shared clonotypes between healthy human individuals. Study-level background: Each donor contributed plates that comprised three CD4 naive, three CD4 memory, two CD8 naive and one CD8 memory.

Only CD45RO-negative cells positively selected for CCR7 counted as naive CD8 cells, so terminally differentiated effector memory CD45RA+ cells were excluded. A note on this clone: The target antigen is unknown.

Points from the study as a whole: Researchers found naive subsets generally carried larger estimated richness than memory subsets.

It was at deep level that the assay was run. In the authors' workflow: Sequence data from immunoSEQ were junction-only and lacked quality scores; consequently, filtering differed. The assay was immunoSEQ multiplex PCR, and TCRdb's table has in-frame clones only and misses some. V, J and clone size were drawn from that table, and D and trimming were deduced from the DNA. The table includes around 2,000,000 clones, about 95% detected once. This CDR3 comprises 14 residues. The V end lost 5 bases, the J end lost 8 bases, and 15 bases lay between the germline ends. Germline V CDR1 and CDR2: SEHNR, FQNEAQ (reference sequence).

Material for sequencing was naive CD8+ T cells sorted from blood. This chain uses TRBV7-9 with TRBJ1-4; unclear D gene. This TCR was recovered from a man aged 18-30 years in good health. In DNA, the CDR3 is TGTGCCAGCAGCCACAATGAAAGGGAAGAAAAACTGTTTTTT. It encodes CASSHNEREEKLFF. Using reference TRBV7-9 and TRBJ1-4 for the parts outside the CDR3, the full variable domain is DTGVSQNPRHKITKRGQNVTFRCDPISEHNRLYWYRQTLGQGPEFLTYFQNEAQLEKSRLLSDRFSAERPKGSFSTLEIQRTEQGDSAMYLCASSHNEREEKLFFGSGTQLSVL.